Presented here are 21 T cell receptor beta chains from one specimen sequenced in a study of blood T cell repertoires in COVID-19. Measured with immunoSEQ multiplex PCR; TCRdb has only the in-frame clones, and not every one. The sample yields 350,000 or so clones, roughly nine tenths seen once. The sequenced sample consisted of peripheral blood. The source of these receptors is a woman aged 55-69 years with COVID-19, enrolled during active disease.

The genes are TRBV19 and TRBJ1-1, with D unclear. The CDR3 sequence is 16 residues long. Trimming shortened V by 5 bases and J by 5 bases, and 21 bases separated the two germline ends. Germline V gene data show CDR1 as LNHDA and CDR2 as SQIVND (reference sequence). The CDR3 DNA reads TGTGCCAGTAGTTCCATTTATCAAACGGGAGGGACTGAAGCTTTCTTT. Its protein product is CASSSIYQTGGTEAFF.

V usage is TRBV7-9 and J usage is TRBJ1-2; no clear D gene. The V end was cut by 1 base, the J end by 9 bases, with 12 bases between. This CDR3 is built from 13 residues. Germline-derived CDR1 and CDR2 are SEHNR and FQNEAQ (reference sequence). The CDR3: CASSLVVRDSYTF. The CDR3 nucleotides read TGTGCCAGCAGCTTAGTCGTTCGGGATAGCTACACCTTC. Looking up the rest from reference TRBV7-9 and TRBJ1-2 gives the full variable domain: DTGVSQNPRHKITKRGQNVTFRCDPISEHNRLYWYRQTLGQGPEFLTYFQNEAQLEKSRLLSDRFSAERPKGSFSTLEIQRTEQGDSAMYLCASSLVVRDSYTFGSGTRLTVV.

This chain connects TRBV11-3 to TRBJ2-3; a weak D match, TRBD2 (5 bases). Germline V gene lookup returns CDR1 SGHNT and CDR2 YENEEA. The CDR3 contains 15 residues. Trimming pared 1 base from V and 5 bases from J, leaving 13 bases between. The CDR3 DNA reads TGTGCCAGCAGCTTAGGAAATAGCGAGATAGATACGCAGTATTTT. It translates to CASSLGNSEIDTQYF.

This clone has more than one count but fewer than ten. The chain uses TRBV21-1 and TRBJ1-6; the table's D call TRBD1 went unverified against the DNA. TRBV21-1 is reported as a pseudogene. This CDR3 spans 15 amino acids. For the CDR3, the DNA is TGTGCCAGCAGCAAACGGATGGGGGCTGGATCACCCCTCCACTTT. Translating gives CASSKRMGAGSPLHF.

The CDR3 sequence: CASSRDRARSGNQPQHF. CDR3 nucleotide sequence: TGTGCCAGCAGTCGGGACAGGGCACGGTCTGGCAATCAGCCCCAGCATTTT. The genes are TRBV2 and TRBJ1-5, with 9 nucleotides matching TRBD1. V trimming: 5 bases; J trimming: 2 bases; junction bases outside the gene matches: 10. Per the germline V gene, CDR1 is SNHLY and CDR2 is FYNNEI. CDR3 length: 17 amino acids.

V usage is TRBV5-1 and J usage is TRBJ2-2; no clear D. V was pared by 2 bases and J by 0 bases, with 8 bases between. The germline V gene has CDR1 SGHRS and CDR2 YFSETQ. CDR3 length: 15 residues. CDR3 protein: CASSFSPPNTGELFF. CDR3 DNA: TGCGCCAGCAGCTTTAGTCCGCCGAACACCGGGGAGCTGTTTTTT.

The gene calls are TRBV2 and TRBJ1-6, with D unclear. The CDR3 extends over 19 amino acids. V was cut by 9 bases and J by 0 bases, with 24 bases left in between. The germline gives CDR1 SNHLY, CDR2 FYNNEI. CDR3 residues: CASQTKGGPGSSYNSPLHF. Here the CDR3 DNA reads TGTGCCAGTCAAACGAAGGGAGGGCCGGGGAGCTCCTATAATTCACCCCTCCACTTT.

This clone appeared once. This chain joins TRBV5-1 and TRBJ2-3; D possibly corresponds to TRBD1 (6 bases). The V gene's germline CDR1 is SGHRS and CDR2 YFSETQ. This CDR3 has 17 amino acids. V was cut by 0 bases and J by 0 bases, with 14 bases left in between. This CDR3 is CASSLAPGAGSTDTQYF. The CDR3 DNA sequence: TGCGCCAGCAGCTTGGCCCCAGGGGCCGGAAGCACAGATACGCAGTATTTT.

CDR3 sequence: CASSRQGTLGGVNEKLFF. The CDR3 DNA follows: TGTGCCAGCAGCCGACAGGGGACTTTAGGGGGGGTGAATGAAAAACTGTTTTTT. The rearrangement joins TRBV4-2 to TRBJ1-4, with 8 bases lining up with TRBD1. The length of the CDR3 is 18 residues. Germline V gene data show CDR1 as LGHNA and CDR2 as YNFKEQ. V was clipped by 4 bases and J by 5 bases; unmatched bases: 15.

This clone was observed a single time. The chain recombines TRBV2 with TRBJ2-7, with D possibly matching TRBD2 (6 bases). This CDR3 has 15 residues. Germline loops: CDR1 SNHLY, CDR2 FYNNEI. V lost 6 bases and J lost 0, with 15 bases in between. The CDR3 loop is CASRRYGGDSYEQYF. Written as DNA, the CDR3 is TGTGCCAGCAGGAGGTACGGAGGGGACTCCTACGAGCAGTACTTC.

The J gene is TRBJ1-6, the V gene TRBV5-1; D ambiguous. The CDR3 length is 13 residues. Germline lookup yields CDR1 SGHRS and CDR2 YFSETQ. The V end lost 5 bases, the J end lost 7 bases, and 10 bases lay between the germline ends. In nucleotides, the CDR3 is TGCGCCAGCAGAGAGGGCCGGAATTCACCCCTCCACTTT. This gives the protein CASREGRNSPLHF. Complete variable domain (other parts from reference TRBV5-1 and TRBJ1-6): KAGVTQTPRYLIKTRGQQVTLSCSPISGHRSVSWYQQTPGQGLQFLFEYFSETQRNKGNFPGRFSGRQFSNSRSEMNVSTLELGDSALYLCASREGRNSPLHFGNGTRLTVT.

The CDR3 DNA is TGTGCCAGCAGCTGGTACAGGGGACTTAATGAAAAACTGTTTTTT. The encoded protein is CASSWYRGLNEKLFF. This sequence joins TRBV7-9 and TRBJ1-4, with 7 bases lining up with TRBD1. V lost 4 bases and J lost 4; bases outside the gene matches: 6. Germline CDR1 and CDR2: SEHNR and FQNEAQ (reference sequence). The CDR3 runs 15 residues.

The chain couples TRBV19 to TRBJ2-5; 9 nucleotides line up with TRBD2. J was trimmed by 1 base and V by 1 base; bases with no gene match: 4. Germline CDR1 and CDR2: LNHDA and SQIVND (reference sequence). The CDR3 extends over 16 amino acids. CDR3 sequence reads: CASSIAASGAQETQYF. The CDR3 DNA reads as TGTGCCAGTAGTATAGCAGCTAGCGGGGCCCAAGAGACCCAGTACTTC. Together with reference TRBV19 and TRBJ2-5, the CDR3 gives the full variable domain: DGGITQSPKYLFRKEGQNVTLSCEQNLNHDAMYWYRQDPGQGLRLIYYSQIVNDFQKGDIAEGYSVSREKKESFPLTVTSAQKNPTAFYLCASSIAASGAQETQYFGPGTRLLVL.

The rearrangement joins TRBV20-1 to TRBJ1-5, with D uncertain. V was pared by 2 bases and J by 9 bases, with 8 bases between. CDR1 and CDR2 from the germline V gene are DFQATT and SNEGSKA (reference sequence). This CDR3 contains 11 residues. CDR3 sequence (DNA): TGCAGTGCTAGAACGTCCGGGCCCCAGCATTTT. Translated, it gives CSARTSGPQHF.

The rearrangement joins TRBV2 to TRBJ1-2; 8 bases match TRBD1. The CDR3 is 16 amino acids. The J segment lost 7 bases and the V segment lost 5 bases, leaving 15 bases of the junction unmatched. Germline V gives CDR1 SNHLY, CDR2 FYNNEI. CDR3 region: CASSPGQESGSGGYTF. In DNA form, the CDR3 reads TGTGCCAGCAGTCCGGGACAGGAATCGGGTTCCGGTGGCTACACCTTC. Together with reference TRBV2 and TRBJ1-2, the CDR3 gives the full variable domain: EPEVTQTPSHQVTQMGQEVILRCVPISNHLYFYWYRQILGQKVEFLVSFYNNEISEKSEIFDDQFSVERPDGSNFTLKIRSTKLEDSAMYFCASSPGQESGSGGYTFGSGTRLTVV.

The chain combines TRBV7-3 with TRBJ2-6, with D uncertain. The CDR3 is 19 residues long. Germline CDR1 and CDR2: SGHTA and FQGTGA. V dropped 5 bases and J dropped 0 bases, with 20 bases sitting between them. The CDR3 loop reads CASSPRPDLIPSGANVLTF. The CDR3 nucleotides read TGTGCCAGCAGCCCGCGTCCCGATCTTATCCCCTCTGGGGCCAACGTCCTGACTTTC.

The chain carries TRBV29-1 and TRBJ1-2; D is unresolved. V lost 0 bases to trimming and J lost 8 bases, with 10 bases between them. The CDR3 extends over 12 amino acids. Looked up from germline, CDR1 is SQVTM and CDR2 is ANQGSEA. This CDR3 is CSVEEVERGYTF. In DNA, the CDR3 is TGCAGCGTTGAAGAGGTAGAACGGGGCTACACCTTC.

This chain connects TRBV7-2 to TRBJ1-2; D unresolved. CDR3 size: 14 residues. Germline V gives CDR1 SGHTA, CDR2 FQGNSA. V lost 2 bases, J lost 0 bases, and 7 bases lay in between. The CDR3 DNA is TGTGCCAGCAGCTTACCGGGAGCTAACTATGGCTACACCTTC. This encodes CASSLPGANYGYTF. Full variable domain (outside the CDR3, taken from reference TRBV7-2 and TRBJ1-2): GAGVSQSPSNKVTEKGKDVELRCDPISGHTALYWYRQSLGQGLEFLIYFQGNSAPDKSGLPSDRFSAERTGGSVSTLTIQRTQQEDSAVYLCASSLPGANYGYTFGSGTRLTVV.

This CDR3 is CASSILLGDTGYYGYTF. DNA for the CDR3: TGTGCCAGTAGTATATTACTTGGGGACACCGGCTACTATGGCTACACCTTC. This chain joins TRBV19 and TRBJ1-2, with D perhaps matching TRBD1 (6 bases). V gave up 2 bases and J gave up 3 bases, with 19 bases separating them. CDR3 length: 17 amino acids. Germline assignment: CDR1 LNHDA and CDR2 SQIVND (reference sequence). The full variable domain, completed using reference TRBV19 and TRBJ1-2, is DGGITQSPKYLFRKEGQNVTLSCEQNLNHDAMYWYRQDPGQGLRLIYYSQIVNDFQKGDIAEGYSVSREKKESFPLTVTSAQKNPTAFYLCASSILLGDTGYYGYTFGSGTRLTVV.

The sample holds one count of this clone. The chain joins TRBV27 to TRBJ1-6; no definite D call. Trimming shortened V by 3 bases and J by 6 bases, and 12 bases separated the two germline ends. The germline gives CDR1 MNHEY, CDR2 SMNVEV (reference sequence). This CDR3 is built from 15 residues. CDR3 sequence: CASSFRRVLNSPLHF. CDR3 in DNA: TGTGCCAGCAGTTTTCGCCGGGTACTTAATTCACCCCTCCACTTT.

This clone was seen ten or more times. The CDR3 DNA is TGTGCCAGCAGCTACAGTTTAAGCTCCTACGAGCAGTACTTC. It codes for CASSYSLSSYEQYF. The chain has TRBV4-2 and TRBJ2-7; no definite D call. The germline V gene encodes CDR1 LGHNA and CDR2 YNFKEQ. The length of the CDR3 is 14 residues. The V end was cut by 5 bases, the J end by 0 bases, with 11 bases between.